This T cell receptor beta chain appears in the sequencing data of a study of B cell selection in AIRE deficiency. Profiling relied on immunoSEQ multiplex PCR, and the TCRdb table lists in-frame clones only, not all of them. The data contain 20,000 to 25,000 clones, 95% to 98% of them seen just once; the ten biggest clones take up about 0.2%. CD4+CD127+ cells were sorted as the conventional CD4 T cells. V was shortened by 0 bases and J by 0 bases, with 3 bases between the two germline ends. This CDR3 comprises 13 residues. Germline V gene sequence: CDR1 MNHEY, CDR2 SVGAGI. The genes are TRBV6-5 and TRBJ2-7; D is unclear. The receptor was derived from a human donor with AIRE deficiency. The specimen sequenced was conventional CD4+ T cells sorted from PBMCs. The CDR3 DNA reads as TGTGCCAGCAGTTACTCTGTCTCCTACGAGCAGTACTTC. Its translation is CASSYSVSYEQYF.